This T cell receptor beta chain was obtained from a study of cytomegalovirus exposure and HLA in healthy donors (dated by TCRdb to about 2017). For the wider study: According to an earlier analysis of 550 to 700 of the donors, about 179 million T cells yielded 117 million unique TCR beta sequences and about 300 Gb of sequence data. An early release covering some 640 HLA-typed donors comprised roughly 300 gigabases of sequencing data and around 85 million unique TCR sequences. Of the roughly 430 genotyped donors, roughly 80% fell in the genetic ancestry cluster associated with self-reported Caucasian donors. The aim of the study was to test whether cataloging public T cell receptors could identify signatures of past pathogen exposure. Using immunosequencing, the study profiled T cell repertoires from roughly 650 subjects and related those repertoires to cytomegalovirus serostatus. Besides the first cohort of 666 subjects, a separate validation cohort made up of some 110 different subjects was used. The study combined high-throughput TCR immunosequencing, statistical association of individual TCRs with disease status, and machine learning to predict cytomegalovirus infection status. A later analysis re-analyzed previously published TCR beta repertoires from hundreds of donors and added high-resolution HLA genotyping to study TCR occurrence patterns. Rather than drawing on any new phenotypic data, the later analysis identified candidate immune exposures from TCR beta sequences and the way those sequences occurred across donors. To decide whether each TCR beta V gene segment behaved as functional or pseudogenic, an earlier analysis of fewer than 750 of the donors relied on high-throughput TCR beta sequencing. Donor age, sex, ethnicity and CMV serostatus were compiled alongside the repertoire data. Genome-wide SNP genotypes for about 60% of the roughly 670 donors were used in a later genetic analysis, which treated that subset as a discovery cohort. Every discovery cohort repertoire had been produced on one sequencing platform. Class I and class II HLA loci were covered by the typing at four-digit resolution. Typing coverage varied by locus: about 620-630 donors for A, B, C, DRB1 and DQB1; approximately 520 for DQA1; about 590 for DPA1; 450 to 480 for DPB1. Because of strong linkage in the cohort, roughly five DR-DQ haplotypes were treated as single units for association and clustering. Across 398 genotyped donors of the cohort, an average of about 220,000 unique TCR beta nucleotide sequences per donor were sequenced, and roughly 18% of those sequences were non-productive.

In total, 630 or so healthy bone marrow donors made up the cohort. At the time of sampling, every cohort member was nominally healthy, though immune exposures that went unrecorded were likely present. The donor was CMV seropositive and was included in the group of 250 to 300 seropositive cohort members. A peripheral blood sample was collected from each donor, and TCR beta sequencing was performed on peripheral blood mononuclear cells. The Qiagen DNeasy Blood Extraction Kit was used to extract genomic DNA from the blood cell samples. Remarks on this clone: Its binding antigen is unknown. Per-base quality was not reported, and no clone a single base away is much larger than it.

V is reduced by 6 bases and J by 0 bases, leaving a spacing of 14 bases between them. Looking up the germline V gene yields CDR1 SGHVS and CDR2 FQNEAQ. The CDR3 sequence holds 15 residues, the cysteine and phenylalanine included. Only the CDR3 part of the read is kept: 45 bases, read in frame from the first base. Study-wide conclusions, independent of this receptor: Presence/absence analyses assumed roughly uniform sequencing depth across donors, an assumption that may not hold. CMV serostatus was the only immune exposure information available for the cohort. Because the 87-base-pair reads could not distinguish some IMGT-functional V segments, including TRBV6-2 and TRBV6-3, those segments were excluded. Because counts were too low, fewer than 20 rarely observed V segments, including chromosome 9 orphons, were excluded from the earlier analysis of some 540 of the donors. Three of the identified cytomegalovirus-associated TCR beta chains were confirmed in vitro to be specific for cytomegalovirus antigens. A later analysis reported that several top co-occurrence clusters appeared linked to parvovirus B19, influenza, CMV and Epstein-Barr virus. The classifier was reported to diagnose cytomegalovirus status with high specificity and sensitivity in both the original cohort and the validation cohort. It was suggested by the authors that the approach could potentially be generalized to other disease states and immunological phenotypes. Specific HLA alleles were associated with roughly 16,000 TCR beta sequences at a false discovery rate of 0.05 in a later analysis. Because HLA typing was missing for some donors at each locus, association tests included only the typed subset. A later genetic analysis reported fewer N-insertions in productive TCRs among donors in an Asian-associated ancestry cluster than the approximately 700-donor mean. A further reported finding was that TCR beta sequences accurately predicted the HLA-A and HLA-B alleles for most subjects in the first cohort. In a later analysis, HLA-associated TCR beta chains showed more clonal expansion and lower generation probabilities than non-associated chains that were equally common. According to a later analysis, TCR association rates differed among HLA loci, with DRB1 alleles showing the most associated TCRs and HLA-C alleles showing the fewest. According to a later analysis, most CMV-associated TCR beta chains appeared to be HLA-restricted, and the HLA associations seemed to be driven largely by CMV exposure. In an earlier analysis of around 500 of the donors, most TCR beta V segments appeared in productive rearrangements about 87% or about 30% of the time, broadly matching IMGT annotations. The study gave a list of roughly 150 TCR beta chains associated with cytomegalovirus. Linkage disequilibrium might explain the correlated functional status among segregating V segments, but an unknown experimental factor could not be excluded. A group of highly shared sequence variants was considered likely to be a technical artifact of the sequencing pipeline. Assigning TCR associations to individual alleles was difficult when HLA alleles, especially DR and DQ, strongly co-occurred. The cohort was sequenced for TCR beta chains only, and without alpha or paired-chain data the features that could be detected were limited. Most TCR sequences were observed very rarely across donors, whereas some public TCRs were present in many individuals. In a later genetic analysis, a missense DCLRE1C variant was associated with V-gene and J-gene trimming of TCR beta chains, and the association was replicated in an independent cohort.

Libraries were built with the immunoSEQ multiplex PCR assay. A mixture of 60 forward primers for TCR Vbeta segments and 13 reverse primers for TCR Jbeta segments was used in the multiplex PCR. The CDR3 region of rearranged TCR beta genes was amplified from genomic DNA by a multiplex PCR assay. On the Illumina HiSeq System, the amplified TCR beta libraries were sequenced as 87-base-pair reads. Per the source publication's procedure: In a later analysis, 77 million or so unique TCR beta chains were counted across the 500 to 700 repertoires, and about 10 million of these chains were shared by at least two donors. A nearest-neighbor algorithm error-corrected the raw reads and collapsed the reads into unique sequences, merging closely related sequences to remove PCR and sequencing errors. CDR3 sequences were aligned to IMGT reference sequences to assign V, D and J gene segments. Each retained sequence needed at least a six-nucleotide match to both a V gene segment and a J gene segment. A rearrangement was called productive if the CDR3 had no stop codons and remained in frame with V and J, and every other rearrangement was called non-productive. CDR3 was defined by IMGT convention, running from the second conserved V-encoded cysteine to the conserved J-encoded phenylalanine. Sequences without an unambiguous match to a single V gene segment were excluded from the earlier analysis of about 630 of the donors. In an earlier analysis of 587 of the donors, V segments were called functional above 56.7% productive rearrangements and were called segregating when the between-donor standard deviation exceeded 5%. A statistical classification framework was built to diagnose cytomegalovirus status from the catalog of TCR beta chain sequences. A later analysis assigned V and J genes by comparing TCR nucleotide sequences with IMGT/GENE-DB human TR gene sequences. The TCRdist pipeline was used in a later analysis to assign CDR3 sequences and most-parsimonious VDJ recombination scenarios. In a later analysis, every TCR beta chain was defined by the combination of its CDR3 amino acid sequence and its V-gene family, and reads without a unique V-gene family were dropped. As a way to deal with suspected cross-contamination and a sequencing artifact, a later analysis dropped roughly 600 nucleotide sequences that were highly shared and had low generation probability. A later analysis calculated a clonal expansion index for each public chain from normalized within-repertoire ranks of inferred template counts. In a later analysis, generation probabilities were computed with a VDJ recombination model fitted to out-of-frame rearrangements, and the resulting probabilities were checked against IGoR. A later analysis scored TCR-TCR, TCR-HLA and TCR-CMV co-occurrence with hypergeometric tests, applying a repertoire-size bias correction to TCR pairs. A later analysis estimated false discovery rates by permuting HLA or CMV assignments 20 times. In a later analysis, co-occurring TCRs were grouped using DBSCAN, and TCRdist sequence similarity was added for clustering within HLA-allele-positive subsets. Repertoires with fewer than 30,000 or more than 120,000 public chains were left out of co-occurrence clustering, as were several repertoires with anomalous nucleotide sharing. Not all clones reach the TCRdb copy of this immuneACCESS table, which keeps in-frame sequences only. Checked studies attribute under half of the gap to unresolved V genes and leave the rest unexplained. The V and J calls and clone size were taken over from that table, and D and trimming were inferred from the DNA. The sample includes approximately 100,000 clones, with 65% to 80% observed a single time. The ten largest clonotypes hold approximately 11% of the sample.

Recombination linked TRBV7-8 to TRBJ1-1, with no reliable assignment of the D segment. This TCR came from a man between 40 and 49 years old in good health and CMV-seropositive. Sequenced: PBMCs. The DNA is as follows: TGTGCCAGCAGTTTCATGGCAGGTATGAACACTGAAGCTTTCTTT. Translation gives CASSFMAGMNTEAFF.